This T cell receptor beta chain was sequenced during a study of identical twins. Study outcomes and limitations: Potential partial confounding of zero-insertion analyses by invariant MAIT and iNKT cells was noted.

TCRdb called the 5' RACE reads again in MiXCR, with one record for every CDR3 protein. The sample holds about 920,000 distinct CDR3 sequences, 9% to 15% seen once. This clonotype turned up a few times. Its antigen is not identified. These data are also associated with another study on yellow fever vaccine responses in identical twins. From that second work: Twins' vaccine T cell response reportedly gave the appearance of partial convergence and partial personalization.

The sequencing input was PBMCs. The TCR was taken from a woman between 18 and 29 years old in good health.

The CDR3 region is CASSLVHQSQETQYF. The CDR3 DNA follows: TGTGCCAGCAGCTTGGTCCATCAATCCCAAGAGACCCAGTACTTC. The chain employs TRBV7-2 and TRBJ2-5, with unresolved D. The CDR3 is 15 amino acids. Looked up from germline, CDR1 is SGHTA and CDR2 is FQGNSA. With 3 bases removed from V and 1 base from J, the gap between germline ends came to 12 bases.